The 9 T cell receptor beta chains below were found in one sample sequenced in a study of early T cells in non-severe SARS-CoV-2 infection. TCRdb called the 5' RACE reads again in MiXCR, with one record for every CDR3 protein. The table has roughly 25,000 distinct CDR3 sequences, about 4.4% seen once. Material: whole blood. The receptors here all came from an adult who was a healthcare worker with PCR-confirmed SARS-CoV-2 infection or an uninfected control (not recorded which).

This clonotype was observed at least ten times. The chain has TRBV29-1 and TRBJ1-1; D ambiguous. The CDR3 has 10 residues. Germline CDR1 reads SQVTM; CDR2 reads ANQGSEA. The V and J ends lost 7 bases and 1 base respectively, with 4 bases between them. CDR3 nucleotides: TGCAGCGCCCGGAACACTGAAGCTTTCTTT. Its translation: CSARNTEAFF. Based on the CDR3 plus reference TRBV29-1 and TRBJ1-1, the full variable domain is SAVISQKPSRDICQRGTSLTIQCQVDSQVTMMFWYRQQPGQSLTLIATANQGSEATYESGFVIDKFPISRPNLTFSTLTVSNMSPEDSSIYLCSARNTEAFFGQGTRLTVV.

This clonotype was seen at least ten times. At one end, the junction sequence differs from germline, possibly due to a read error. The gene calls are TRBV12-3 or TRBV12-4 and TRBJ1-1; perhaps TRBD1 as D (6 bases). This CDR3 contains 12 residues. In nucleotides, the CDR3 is TGTGCCATCCAAGACAGGTTAACTGAAGTTTTCTTT. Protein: CAIQDRLTEVFF.

This CDR3 is CASSEPRDTYGYTF. CDR3 DNA sequence: TGCGCCAGCAGTGAGCCCCGGGACACCTATGGCTACACCTTC. The chain uses TRBV10-2 and TRBJ1-2; TRBD1 is a possible D gene (6 bases). The CDR3 covers 14 residues. Trimming pared 2 bases from V and 4 bases from J, leaving 11 bases between. CDR1 and CDR2 (germline): WSHSY, SAAADI.

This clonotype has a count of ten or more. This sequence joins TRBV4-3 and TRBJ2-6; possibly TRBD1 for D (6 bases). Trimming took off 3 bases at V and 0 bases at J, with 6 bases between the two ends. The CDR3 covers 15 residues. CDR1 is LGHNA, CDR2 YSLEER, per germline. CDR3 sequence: CASSHRGSGANVLTF. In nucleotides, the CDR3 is TGCGCCAGCAGCCACAGGGGCTCTGGGGCCAACGTCCTGACTTTC.

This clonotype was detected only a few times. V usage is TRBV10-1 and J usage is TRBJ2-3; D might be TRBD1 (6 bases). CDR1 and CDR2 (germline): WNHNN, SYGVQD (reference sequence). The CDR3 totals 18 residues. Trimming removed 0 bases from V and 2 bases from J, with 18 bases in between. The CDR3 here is CASSESRMKTGNTDTQYF. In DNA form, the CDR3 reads TGCGCCAGCAGTGAGTCAAGGATGAAGACAGGAAACACAGATACGCAGTATTTT.

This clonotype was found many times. Written as DNA, the CDR3 is TGTGCCAGCAGCTTCGGCGGGAGGCTAGACAATGAGCAGTTCTTC. Residues: CASSFGGRLDNEQFF. The chain is built from TRBV5-4 and TRBJ2-1; 8 positions match TRBD2. This CDR3 has 15 amino acids. CDR1 is SGHNT and CDR2 is YYREEE in the germline V gene (reference sequence). Unmatched junction bases numbered 6, after V lost 2 bases and J lost 5 bases.

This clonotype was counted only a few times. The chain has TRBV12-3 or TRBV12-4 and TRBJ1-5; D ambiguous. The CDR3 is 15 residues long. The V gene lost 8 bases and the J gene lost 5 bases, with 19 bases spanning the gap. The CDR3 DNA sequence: TGTGCCAGCCCTTTGCCGGAAACTCGTTATCAGCCCCAGCATTTT. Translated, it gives CASPLPETRYQPQHF.

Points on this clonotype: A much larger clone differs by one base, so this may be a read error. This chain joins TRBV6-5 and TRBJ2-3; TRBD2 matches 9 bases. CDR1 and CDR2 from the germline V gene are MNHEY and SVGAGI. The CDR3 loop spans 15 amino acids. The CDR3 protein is CAGSLAGAPTDTQYF. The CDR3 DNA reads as TGTGCCGGCAGTTTAGCGGGGGCCCCCACAGATACGCAGTATTTT.

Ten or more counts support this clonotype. The CDR3 DNA reads TGTGCCAGCAGTGGGGGACAGCTCCAGGTAGTGGCTTTCTTT. Protein product: CASSGGQLQVVAFF. The V and J genes are TRBV6-2 or TRBV6-3 and TRBJ1-1, with 7 bases that match TRBD1. This CDR3 is built from 14 residues. CDR1 is MNHEY and CDR2 is SVGEGT in the germline V gene. V gave up 5 bases and J gave up 11 bases; unmatched junction bases: 14.